The clone carrying this T cell receptor beta chain was counted only a few times. The data were taken from a study of cytomegalovirus exposure and HLA in healthy donors. Background on the study: As an earlier analysis found, about 179 million T cells yielded about 120 million unique TCR beta sequences.

The germline V and J ends were trimmed by 3 bases and 9 bases, with 15 bases remaining between them. Germline V gene data show CDR1 as MNHEY and CDR2 as SMNVEV (reference sequence). The CDR3 loop spans 14 amino acids. This PCR relied on a set of 60 Vbeta primers and 13 Jbeta primers. In the authors' workflow: In a later analysis, about 12 million of 75 million to 90 million unique beta chains occurred in at least two donors. Using immunoSEQ multiplex PCR, the repertoire was profiled, and TCRdb retains in-frame clones only, with some absent. The V and J calls and the clone size are those of that table, but D and trimming were determined from the DNA. The sample lists around 100,000 clones; around 61% were seen once.

The source is a woman aged 30 to 39 in good health and CMV-seronegative. The chain employs TRBV27 and TRBJ1-5; no firm D call. Sequencing was done on a sample of PBMCs. Here the CDR3 reads CASSFTGSLVPQHF. The CDR3 nucleotides read TGTGCCAGCAGTTTTACCGGGTCTCTAGTGCCCCAGCATTTT.